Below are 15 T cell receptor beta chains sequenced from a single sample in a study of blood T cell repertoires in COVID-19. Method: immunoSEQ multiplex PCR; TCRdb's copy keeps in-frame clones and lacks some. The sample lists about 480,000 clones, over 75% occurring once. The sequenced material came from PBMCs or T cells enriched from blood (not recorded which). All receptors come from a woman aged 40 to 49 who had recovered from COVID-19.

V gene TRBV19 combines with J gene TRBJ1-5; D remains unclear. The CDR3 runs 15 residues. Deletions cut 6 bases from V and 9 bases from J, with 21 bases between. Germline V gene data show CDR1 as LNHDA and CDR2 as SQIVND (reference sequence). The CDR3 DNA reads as TGTGCCAGTAGAAAGATGGGAGTTGATCATGGGCCCCAGCATTTT. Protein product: CASRKMGVDHGPQHF.

The CDR3 here is CASSSGAGAGTEAFF. The CDR3 bases are TGTGCCAGTTCATCGGGAGCGGGGGCAGGTACTGAAGCTTTCTTT. The chain uses TRBV19 and TRBJ1-1; a weak D match, TRBD1 (6 bases). The germline CDR1 and CDR2 sequences are LNHDA and SQIVND (reference sequence). The CDR3 is 15 residues long. V was cut by 8 bases and J by 5 bases, with 21 bases left in between. Based on the CDR3 plus reference TRBV19 and TRBJ1-1, the full variable domain is DGGITQSPKYLFRKEGQNVTLSCEQNLNHDAMYWYRQDPGQGLRLIYYSQIVNDFQKGDIAEGYSVSREKKESFPLTVTSAQKNPTAFYLCASSSGAGAGTEAFFGQGTRLTVV.

The CDR3 bases are TGTGCCAGCAGCTTAGGCGCAGGACTAGCGGGAGTTGGTGAGCAGTACTTC. The encoded protein is CASSLGAGLAGVGEQYF. V is TRBV13 and J is TRBJ2-7; 13 nucleotides agree with TRBD2. This CDR3 region has 17 residues. Germline assignment: CDR1 PRHDT and CDR2 FYEKMQ (reference sequence). The ends lost 0 bases at V and 7 bases at J; junction bases unmatched: 9. Together with reference TRBV13 and TRBJ2-7, the CDR3 gives the full variable domain: AAGVIQSPRHLIKEKRETATLKCYPIPRHDTVYWYQQGPGQDPQFLISFYEKMQSDKGSIPDRFSAQQFSDYHSELNMSSLELGDSALYFCASSLGAGLAGVGEQYFGPGTRLTVT.

The CDR3 loop is CASSQQVSGANVLTF. CDR3 DNA: TGTGCCAGTAGCCAACAGGTCTCTGGGGCCAACGTCCTGACTTTC. The chain recombines TRBV19 with TRBJ2-6; D perhaps matches TRBD1 (5 bases). The CDR3 contains 15 residues. V was clipped by 6 bases and J by 0 bases, with 9 bases between them. Germline V gene sequence: CDR1 LNHDA, CDR2 SQIVND (reference sequence). The full variable domain, its missing parts supplied by reference TRBV19 and TRBJ2-6, is DGGITQSPKYLFRKEGQNVTLSCEQNLNHDAMYWYRQDPGQGLRLIYYSQIVNDFQKGDIAEGYSVSREKKESFPLTVTSAQKNPTAFYLCASSQQVSGANVLTFGAGSRLTVL.

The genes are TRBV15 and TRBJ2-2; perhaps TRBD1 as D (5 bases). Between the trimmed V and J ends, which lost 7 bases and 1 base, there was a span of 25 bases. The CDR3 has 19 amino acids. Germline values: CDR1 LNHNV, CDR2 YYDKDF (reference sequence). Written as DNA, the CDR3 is TGTGCCACCACCTCGAATCATGAAGGGGCAGGCCAGAACACCGGGGAGCTGTTTTTT. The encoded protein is CATTSNHEGAGQNTGELFF.

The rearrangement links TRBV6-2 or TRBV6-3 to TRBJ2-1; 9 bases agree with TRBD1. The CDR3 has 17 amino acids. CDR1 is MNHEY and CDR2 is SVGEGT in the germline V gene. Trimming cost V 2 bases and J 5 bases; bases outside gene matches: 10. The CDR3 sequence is CASSYLRGTGFNNEQFF. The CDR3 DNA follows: TGTGCCAGCAGTTACCTACGGGGGACAGGGTTCAACAATGAGCAGTTCTTC.

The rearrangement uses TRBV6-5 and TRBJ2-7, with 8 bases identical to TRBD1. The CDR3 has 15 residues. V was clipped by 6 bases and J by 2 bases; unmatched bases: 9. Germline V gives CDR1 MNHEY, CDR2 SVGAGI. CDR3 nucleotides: TGTGCCAGCAGGGCCTTGACAGGGGCTACCTACGAGCAGTACTTC. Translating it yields CASRALTGATYEQYF.

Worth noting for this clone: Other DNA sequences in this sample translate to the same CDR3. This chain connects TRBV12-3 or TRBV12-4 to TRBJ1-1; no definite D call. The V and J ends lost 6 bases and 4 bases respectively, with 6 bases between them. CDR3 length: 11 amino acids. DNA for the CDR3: TGTGCCAGCAGCCCCGGCACTGAAGCTTTCTTT. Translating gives CASSPGTEAFF.

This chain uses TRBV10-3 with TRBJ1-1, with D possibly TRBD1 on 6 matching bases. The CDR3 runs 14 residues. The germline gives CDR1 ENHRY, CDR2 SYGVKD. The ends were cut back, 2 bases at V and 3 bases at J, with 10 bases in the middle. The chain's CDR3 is CAISETGLDTEAFF. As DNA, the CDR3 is TGTGCCATCAGTGAGACAGGGTTGGACACTGAAGCTTTCTTT.

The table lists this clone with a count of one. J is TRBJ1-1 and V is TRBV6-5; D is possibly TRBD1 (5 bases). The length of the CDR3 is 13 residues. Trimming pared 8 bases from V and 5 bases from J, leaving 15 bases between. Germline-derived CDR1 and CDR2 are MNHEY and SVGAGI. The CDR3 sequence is CASGRGVGTEAFF. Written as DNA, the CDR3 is TGTGCCAGCGGCCGGGGGGTAGGGACTGAAGCTTTCTTT.

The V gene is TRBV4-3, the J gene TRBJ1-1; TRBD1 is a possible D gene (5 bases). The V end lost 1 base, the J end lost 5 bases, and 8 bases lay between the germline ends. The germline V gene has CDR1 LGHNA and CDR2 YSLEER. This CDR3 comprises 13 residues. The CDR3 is CASSQGQWTEAFF. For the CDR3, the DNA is TGCGCCAGCAGCCAAGGACAGTGGACTGAAGCTTTCTTT.

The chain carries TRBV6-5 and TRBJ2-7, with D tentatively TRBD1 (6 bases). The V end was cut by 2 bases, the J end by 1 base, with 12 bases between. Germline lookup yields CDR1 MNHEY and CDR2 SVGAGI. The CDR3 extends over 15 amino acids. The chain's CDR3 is CASSYRWGRSYEQYF. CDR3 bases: TGTGCCAGCAGTTACAGGTGGGGGCGTTCCTACGAGCAGTACTTC.

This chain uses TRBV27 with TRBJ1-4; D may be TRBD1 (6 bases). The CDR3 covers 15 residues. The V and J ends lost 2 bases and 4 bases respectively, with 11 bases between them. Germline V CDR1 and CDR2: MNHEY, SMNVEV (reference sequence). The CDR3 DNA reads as TGTGCCAGCAGTTTACGGACAGCTCGTAATGAAAAACTGTTTTTT. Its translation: CASSLRTARNEKLFF. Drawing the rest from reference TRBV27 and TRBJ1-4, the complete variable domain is EAQVTQNPRYLITVTGKKLTVTCSQNMNHEYMSWYRQDPGLGLRQIYYSMNVEVTDKGDVPEGYKVSRKEKRNFPLILESPSPNQTSLYFCASSLRTARNEKLFFGSGTQLSVL.

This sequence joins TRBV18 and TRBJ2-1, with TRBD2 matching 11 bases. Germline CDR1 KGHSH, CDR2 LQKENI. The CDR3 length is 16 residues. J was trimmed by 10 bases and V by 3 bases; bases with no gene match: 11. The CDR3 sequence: CASSPTGTSGFGEQFF. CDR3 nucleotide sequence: TGTGCCAGCTCACCCACCGGGACTAGCGGTTTCGGGGAGCAGTTCTTC.

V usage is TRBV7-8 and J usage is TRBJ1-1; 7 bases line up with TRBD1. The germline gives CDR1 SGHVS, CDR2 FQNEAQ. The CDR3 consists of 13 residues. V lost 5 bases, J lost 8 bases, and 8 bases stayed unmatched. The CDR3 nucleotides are TGTGCCAGCAGCCTTCAAGGGGGACAGGAAGCTTTCTTT. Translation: CASSLQGGQEAFF.